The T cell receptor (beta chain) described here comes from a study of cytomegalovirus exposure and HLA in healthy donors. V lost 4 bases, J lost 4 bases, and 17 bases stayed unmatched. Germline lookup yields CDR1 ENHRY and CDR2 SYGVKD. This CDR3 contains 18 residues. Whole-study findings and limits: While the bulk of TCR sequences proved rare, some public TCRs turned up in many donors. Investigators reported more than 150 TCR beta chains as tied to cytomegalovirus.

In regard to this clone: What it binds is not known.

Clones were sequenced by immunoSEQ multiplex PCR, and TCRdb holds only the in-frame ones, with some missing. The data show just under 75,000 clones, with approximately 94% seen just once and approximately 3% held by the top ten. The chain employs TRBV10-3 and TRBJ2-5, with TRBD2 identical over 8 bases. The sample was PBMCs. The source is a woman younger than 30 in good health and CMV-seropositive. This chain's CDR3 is CAISGGRGAPATGETQYF. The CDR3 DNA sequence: TGTGCCATCAGTGGCGGGCGGGGGGCACCGGCCACCGGAGAGACCCAGTACTTC.